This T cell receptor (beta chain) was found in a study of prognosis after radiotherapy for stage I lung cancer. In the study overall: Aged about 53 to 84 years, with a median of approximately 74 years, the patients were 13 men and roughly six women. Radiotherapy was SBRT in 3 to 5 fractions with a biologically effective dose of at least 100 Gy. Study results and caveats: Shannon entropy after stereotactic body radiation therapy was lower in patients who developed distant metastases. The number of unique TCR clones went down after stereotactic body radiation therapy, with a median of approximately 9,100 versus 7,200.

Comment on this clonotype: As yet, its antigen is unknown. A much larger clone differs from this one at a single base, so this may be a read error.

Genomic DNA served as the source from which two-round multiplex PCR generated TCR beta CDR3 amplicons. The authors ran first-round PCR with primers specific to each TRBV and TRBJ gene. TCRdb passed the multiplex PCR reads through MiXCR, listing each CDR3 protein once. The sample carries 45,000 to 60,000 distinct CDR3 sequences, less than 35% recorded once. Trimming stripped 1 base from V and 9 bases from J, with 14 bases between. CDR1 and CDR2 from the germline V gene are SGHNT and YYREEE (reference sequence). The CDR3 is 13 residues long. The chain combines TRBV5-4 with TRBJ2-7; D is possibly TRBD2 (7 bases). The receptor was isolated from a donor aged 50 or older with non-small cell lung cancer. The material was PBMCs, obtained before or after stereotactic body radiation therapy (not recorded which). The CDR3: CASSLSPAGAQYF. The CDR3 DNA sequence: TGTGCCAGCAGCTTGTCCCCGGCGGGGGCGCAGTACTTC.